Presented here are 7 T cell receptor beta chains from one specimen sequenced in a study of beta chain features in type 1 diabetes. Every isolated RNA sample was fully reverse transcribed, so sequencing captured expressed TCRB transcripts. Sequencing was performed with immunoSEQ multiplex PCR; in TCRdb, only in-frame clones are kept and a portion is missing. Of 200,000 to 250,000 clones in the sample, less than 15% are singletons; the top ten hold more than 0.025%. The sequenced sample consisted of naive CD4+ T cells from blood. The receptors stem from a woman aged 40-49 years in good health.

As DNA, the CDR3 is TGTGCCAGCAGCCGTGGGGGGGATGGCGCAGAGACCCAGTACTTC. It encodes CASSRGGDGAETQYF. This chain connects TRBV7-8 to TRBJ2-5; 7 bases map to TRBD2. This CDR3 contains 15 residues. Germline CDR1 is SGHVS and CDR2 is FQNEAQ. V was clipped by 5 bases and J by 4 bases; unmatched bases: 10.

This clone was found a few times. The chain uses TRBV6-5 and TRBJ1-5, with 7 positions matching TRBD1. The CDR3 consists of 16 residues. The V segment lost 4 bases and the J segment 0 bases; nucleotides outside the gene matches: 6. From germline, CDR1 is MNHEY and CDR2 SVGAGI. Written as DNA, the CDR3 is TGTGCCAGCAGTTCCGGGACAGCGTATAGCAATCAGCCCCAGCATTTT. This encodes CASSSGTAYSNQPQHF.

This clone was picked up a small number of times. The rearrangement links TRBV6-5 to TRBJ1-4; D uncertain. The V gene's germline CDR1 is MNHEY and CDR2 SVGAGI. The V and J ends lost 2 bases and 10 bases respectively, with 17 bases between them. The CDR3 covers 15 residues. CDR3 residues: CASSYANLPAGKLFF. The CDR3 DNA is TGTGCCAGCAGTTACGCGAACCTACCGGCGGGAAAACTGTTTTTT.

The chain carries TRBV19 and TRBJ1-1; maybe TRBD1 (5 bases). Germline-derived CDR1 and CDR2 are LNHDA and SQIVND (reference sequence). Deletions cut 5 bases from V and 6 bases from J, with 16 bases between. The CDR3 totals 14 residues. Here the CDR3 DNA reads TGTGCCAGTAGTCGTGACCTGGGGGGGGCTGAAGCTTTCTTT. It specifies CASSRDLGGAEAFF.

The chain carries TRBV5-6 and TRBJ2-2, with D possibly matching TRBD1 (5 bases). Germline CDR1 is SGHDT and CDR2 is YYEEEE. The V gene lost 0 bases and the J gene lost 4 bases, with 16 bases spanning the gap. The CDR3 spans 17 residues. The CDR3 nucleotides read TGTGCCAGCAGCTTGGCTGGGCAGGGTTATGCCACCGGGGAGCTGTTTTTT. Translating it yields CASSLAGQGYATGELFF.

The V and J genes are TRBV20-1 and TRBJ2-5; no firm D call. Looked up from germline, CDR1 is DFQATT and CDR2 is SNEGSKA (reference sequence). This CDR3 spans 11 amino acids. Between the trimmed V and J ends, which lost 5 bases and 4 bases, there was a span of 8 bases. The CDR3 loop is CSAYYPETQYF. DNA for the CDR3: TGCAGTGCTTACTACCCAGAGACCCAGTACTTC.

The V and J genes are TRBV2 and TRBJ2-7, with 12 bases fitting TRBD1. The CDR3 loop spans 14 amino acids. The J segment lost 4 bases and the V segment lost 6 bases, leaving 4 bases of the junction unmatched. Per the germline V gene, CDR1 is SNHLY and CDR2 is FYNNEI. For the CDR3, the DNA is TGTGCCAGCAGCCGGGACAGGGGGCAATACGAGCAGTACTTC. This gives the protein CASSRDRGQYEQYF.